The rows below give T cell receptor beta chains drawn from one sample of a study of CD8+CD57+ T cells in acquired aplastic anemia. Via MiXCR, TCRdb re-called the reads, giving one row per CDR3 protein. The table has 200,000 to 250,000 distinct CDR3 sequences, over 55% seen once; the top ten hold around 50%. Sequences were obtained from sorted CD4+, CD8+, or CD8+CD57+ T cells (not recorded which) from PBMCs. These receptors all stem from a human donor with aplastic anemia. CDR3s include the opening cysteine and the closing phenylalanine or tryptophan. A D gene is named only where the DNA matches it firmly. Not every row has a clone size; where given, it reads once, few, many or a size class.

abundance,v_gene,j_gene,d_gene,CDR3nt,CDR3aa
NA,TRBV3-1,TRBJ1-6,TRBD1,TGTGCCAGCAGCCACGGGACAGGGCGTTCACCCCTCCACTTT,CASSHGTGRSPLHF
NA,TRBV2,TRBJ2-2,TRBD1,TGTGCCAGCGTCCGGGACAGGGAAACCGGGGAGCTGTTTTTT,CASVRDRETGELFF
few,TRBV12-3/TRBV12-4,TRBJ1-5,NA,TGTGCCAGCAGTCCAGCTTATAGCAATCAGCCCCAGCATTTT,CASSPAYSNQPQHF
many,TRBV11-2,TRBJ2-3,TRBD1,TGTGCCAGCAGCTTGTTTGACAGGGGCACAGATACGCAGTATTTT,CASSLFDRGTDTQYF
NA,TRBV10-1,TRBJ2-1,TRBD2,TGCGCCAGCAGACCCTTTGGACTAGCGGATAAAAACAATGAGCAGTTCTTC,CASRPFGLADKNNEQFF
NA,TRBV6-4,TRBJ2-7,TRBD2,TGTGCCAGCAGTGACAAAGCGGGGGGGCTCGAGCAGTACTTC,CASSDKAGGLEQYF
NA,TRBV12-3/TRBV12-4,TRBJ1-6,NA,TGTGCCAGCAGTTACAGGGTTACCTATAATTCACCCCTCCACTTT,CASSYRVTYNSPLHF
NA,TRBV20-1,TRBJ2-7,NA,TGCAGTGCTAGAGATCGCGAAGGGTCCTTCTACGAGCAGTACTTC,CSARDREGSFYEQYF
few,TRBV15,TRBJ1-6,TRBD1,TGTGCCACCAGCAGAGGGGGACAGGGGTCACCCCTCCACTTT,CATSRGGQGSPLHF
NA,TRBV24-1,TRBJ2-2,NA,TGTGCCACCATGGCGAACACCGGGGAGCTGTTTTTT,CATMANTGELFF
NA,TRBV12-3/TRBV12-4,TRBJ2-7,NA,TGTGCCAGCAGTTTAGATGGCATTCAGGCCTACGAGCAGTACTTC,CASSLDGIQAYEQYF
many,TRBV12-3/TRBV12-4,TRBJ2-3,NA,TGTGCCAGCAGTTTAGTGGGGGGGGCCCGGACAGATACGCAGTATTTT,CASSLVGGARTDTQYF
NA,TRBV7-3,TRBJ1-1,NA,TGTGCCAGCAGCTTAAACGGCGGCGACACTGAAGCTTTCTTT,CASSLNGGDTEAFF
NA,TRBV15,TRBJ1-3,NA,TGTGCCACCAGCAGAGGGGGGGTCTTATCTGGAAACACCATATATTTT,CATSRGGVLSGNTIYF
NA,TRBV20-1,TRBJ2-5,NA,TGCAGTGCTAGAGATCAGGGGGAGACCCAGTACTTC,CSARDQGETQYF
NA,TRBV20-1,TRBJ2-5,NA,TGCAGTGCTAGAGTGGGTGAAGAGACCCAGTACTTC,CSARVGEETQYF
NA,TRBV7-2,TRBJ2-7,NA,TGTGCCAGCAGCGCTGGGACTGTCTACGAGCAGTACTTC,CASSAGTVYEQYF
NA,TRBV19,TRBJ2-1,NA,TGTGCCAGTAGAAAGGTGATTTCCTACAATGAGCAGTTCTTC,CASRKVISYNEQFF
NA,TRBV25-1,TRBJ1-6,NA,TGTGCCAGCAGTGATAATGGTGGGTGGGACTCACCCCTCCACTTT,CASSDNGGWDSPLHF
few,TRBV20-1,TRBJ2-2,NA,TGCAGTGCTAGAGATTTCGGTGGGGAGCTGTTTTTT,CSARDFGGELFF
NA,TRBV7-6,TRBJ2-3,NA,TGTGCCAGCAGCGTACGCTCGGGGACAGATACGCAGTATTTT,CASSVRSGTDTQYF
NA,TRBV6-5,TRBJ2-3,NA,TGTGCCAGCAGCCGGCTAGCCCTGACAGATACGCAGTATTTT,CASSRLALTDTQYF
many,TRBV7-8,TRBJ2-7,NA,TGTGCCAGCAGCTTAGCGGGGGGACCGAGCTACGAGCAGTACTTC,CASSLAGGPSYEQYF
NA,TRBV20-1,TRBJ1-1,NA,TGCAGTGCTGACCGCAGGAACACTGAAGCTTTCTTT,CSADRRNTEAFF
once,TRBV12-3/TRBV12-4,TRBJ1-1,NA,TGTGCCAGCAGTTTAGGCGGGAGTGGGTCTGAAGCTTTCTTT,CASSLGGSGSEAFF
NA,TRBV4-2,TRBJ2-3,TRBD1,TGTGCCAGCAGCCAAGGGACAGGGCGCCGAGATACGCAGTATTTT,CASSQGTGRRDTQYF
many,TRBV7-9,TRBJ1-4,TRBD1,TGTGCCAGCAGCCGGACAGGGGTTAACGAAAAACTGTTTTTT,CASSRTGVNEKLFF
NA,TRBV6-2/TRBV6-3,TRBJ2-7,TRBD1,TGTGCCAGCAGTTATTCGACCGACAGGGGGCAATACGAGCAGTACTTC,CASSYSTDRGQYEQYF
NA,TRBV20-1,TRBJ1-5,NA,TGCAGTGCTAGAGAGGCGAAGGGGAGCAATCAGCCCCAGCATTTT,CSAREAKGSNQPQHF
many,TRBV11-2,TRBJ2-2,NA,TGTGCCAGCAGCCCCCAGGGCACCGGGGAGCTGTTTTTT,CASSPQGTGELFF
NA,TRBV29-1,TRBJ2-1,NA,TGCAGCGTTCACGGCGGGGATCTGGGTTGGGGGGCTGAGCAGTTCTTC,CSVHGGDLGWGAEQFF
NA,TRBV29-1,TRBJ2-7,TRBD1,TGCAGCGTTGCCTGGACAGGGAACTACGAGCAGTACTTC,CSVAWTGNYEQYF
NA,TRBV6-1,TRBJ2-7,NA,TGTGCCCTCGATCGGCGGGTAGGTGCGCAGTACTTC,CALDRRVGAQYF
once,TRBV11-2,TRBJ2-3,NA,TGTGCCAGCAGCTCAGAGGCCGCCGATACGCAGTATTTT,CASSSEAADTQYF
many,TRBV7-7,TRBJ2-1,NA,TGTGCTAGCAGCTTAGGACTGGACTCCTACAATGAGCAGTTCTTC,CASSLGLDSYNEQFF
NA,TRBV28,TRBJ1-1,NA,TGTGCCAGCAGTTCCCAGGGCACTGAAGCTTTCTTT,CASSSQGTEAFF
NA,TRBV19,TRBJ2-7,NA,TGTGCCAGTAGTATAGCAGGAGGGCCCAGCTCCTACGAGCAGTACTTC,CASSIAGGPSSYEQYF
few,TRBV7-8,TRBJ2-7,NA,TGTGCCAGCAGCCCAGACTACGAGCAGTACTTC,CASSPDYEQYF
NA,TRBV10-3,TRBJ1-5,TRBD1,TGTGCCATCAGGGAGACAGGGAATAGCAATCAGCCCCAGCATTTT,CAIRETGNSNQPQHF
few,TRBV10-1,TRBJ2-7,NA,TGCGCCAGCAGTGAGTCGGCAAGCGGAGCCTACGAGCAGTACTTC,CASSESASGAYEQYF
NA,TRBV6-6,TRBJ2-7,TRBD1,TGTGCCAGTGGGGGGAGGACAGGGAACAACGAGCAGTACTTC,CASGGRTGNNEQYF
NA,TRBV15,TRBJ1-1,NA,TGTGCCACCAGCAGTGCGTCGGGGCCAGCTTTCTTT,CATSSASGPAFF
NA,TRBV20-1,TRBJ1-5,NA,TGCAGTGCTATAGGACAGATGAATCAGCCCCAGCATTTT,CSAIGQMNQPQHF
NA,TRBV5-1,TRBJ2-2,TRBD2,TGCGCCAGCAGTTTGCTAAGCGGGAGTATCGGGGAGCTGTTTTTT,CASSLLSGSIGELFF
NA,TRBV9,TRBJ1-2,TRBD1,TGTGCCAGCAGCGTACGGACAGGGGGCAATGGCTACACCTTC,CASSVRTGGNGYTF
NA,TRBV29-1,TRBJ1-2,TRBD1,TGCAGCGCTGACCCGGGACAGGGCTATGGCTACACCTTC,CSADPGQGYGYTF
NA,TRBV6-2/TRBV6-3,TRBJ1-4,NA,TGTGCCAGCAGTTATCGTGTGGACGCTAGAAAACTGTTTTTT,CASSYRVDARKLFF
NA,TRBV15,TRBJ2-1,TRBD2,TGTGCCACCAGCAGAATTGGTAAGCGGGGGGACAATGAGCAGTTCTTC,CATSRIGKRGDNEQFF
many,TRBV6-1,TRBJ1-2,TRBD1,TGTGCCAGCCGTGCGGATTTGACAGGGATTGATGGCTACACCTTC,CASRADLTGIDGYTF
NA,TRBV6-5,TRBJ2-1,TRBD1,TGTGCCAGCGCACCTGGGGGCTCGGACAGGGGGCTCGGGAATGAGCAGTTCTTC,CASAPGGSDRGLGNEQFF
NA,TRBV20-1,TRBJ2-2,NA,TGCAGTGCTAGCGGGGGTGCAGGGTACACCGGGGAGCTGTTTTTT,CSASGGAGYTGELFF
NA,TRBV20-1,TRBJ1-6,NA,TGCAGTGCTAGGATATGGACAGAATATAATTCACCCCTCCACTTT,CSARIWTEYNSPLHF
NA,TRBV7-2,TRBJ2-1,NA,TGTGCCAGCAGCTTGCCCGCCTTCAATGAGCAGTTCTTC,CASSLPAFNEQFF
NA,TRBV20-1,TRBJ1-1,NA,TGCAGTGCCATAGGACAGATGAACACTGAAGCTTTCTTT,CSAIGQMNTEAFF
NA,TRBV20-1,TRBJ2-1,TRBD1,TGCAGTGCTAGAGATGGGGGACAGGCCTCGGTTGAGCAGTTCTTC,CSARDGGQASVEQFF
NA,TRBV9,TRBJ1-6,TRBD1,TGTGCCAGCAGCGTAGACAGGGGAGGTAGTTCACCCCTCCACTTT,CASSVDRGGSSPLHF
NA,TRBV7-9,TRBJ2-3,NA,TGTGCCAGCAGAACAGGACCCAGCACAGATACGCAGTATTTT,CASRTGPSTDTQYF
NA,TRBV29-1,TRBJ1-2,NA,TGCAGCGTTGAGGATACGACAGGAAACTATGGCTACACCTTC,CSVEDTTGNYGYTF
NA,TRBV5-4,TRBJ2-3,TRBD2,TGTGCCAGCAGCCCATCACTAGCGGGGAGCACAGATACGCAGTATTTT,CASSPSLAGSTDTQYF